The rows below give T cell receptor beta chains drawn from one sample of a study of T cells in Graves' hyperthyroidism and ophthalmopathy. MiXCR was run by TCRdb on the multiplex PCR reads, yielding one entry per CDR3 protein. The repertoire holds a few hundred thousand distinct CDR3 sequences, with roughly 14% as singletons. The material sequenced was blood. These receptor sequences come from a woman in her twenties or thirties with Graves' hyperthyroidism. Both conserved end residues are part of each CDR3. D genes are given only for firm matches. Clone size, where shown, is once, few, many, or a class for clones that have expanded.

clone size	J gene	V gene	D gene	CDR3 protein	CDR3 DNA
few	TRBJ2-7	TRBV18	NA	CASSPGSGYNEQYF	TGTGCCAGCTCACCAGGGTCCGGCTACAATGAGCAGTACTTC
few	TRBJ2-2	TRBV5-4	TRBD2	CASSLLGGLATGELFF	TGTGCCAGCAGCTTGTTAGGCGGACTAGCCACCGGGGAGCTGTTTTTT
NA	TRBJ1-6	TRBV5-5	NA	CASSLDRAPNNSPLHF	TGTGCCAGCAGCTTGGACAGGGCACCCAATAATTCACCCCTCCACTTT
many	TRBJ2-7	TRBV20-1	TRBD2	CSAIPGTSGNPEQYF	TGCAGTGCTATACCCGGGACTAGCGGGAATCCTGAGCAGTACTTC
NA	TRBJ2-1	TRBV6-1	TRBD1	CASRSGQGAWNEQFF	TGTGCCAGCAGGAGCGGACAGGGGGCTTGGAATGAGCAGTTCTTC
NA	TRBJ2-7	TRBV7-2	TRBD2	CASSGGLAGGYEQYF	TGTGCCAGCAGTGGGGGGCTAGCGGGAGGCTACGAGCAGTACTTC
many	TRBJ2-1	TRBV2	NA	CASKGLHEQFF	TGTGCCAGCAAAGGGCTGCATGAGCAGTTCTTC
NA	TRBJ1-5	TRBV6-1	TRBD1	CASSRGQGTQPQHF	TGTGCCAGCAGCCGGGGACAGGGAACTCAGCCCCAGCATTTT
NA	TRBJ2-1	TRBV6-1	NA	CASSRLANNEQFF	TGTGCCAGCAGTAGGCTAGCTAACAATGAGCAGTTCTTC
many	TRBJ2-7	TRBV2	NA	CASSVDQGASYEQYF	TGTGCCAGCAGTGTGGATCAGGGTGCCTCCTACGAGCAGTACTTC
many	TRBJ1-3	TRBV3-1	NA	CASSQVIGPGNTIYF	TGTGCCAGCAGCCAAGTTATAGGGCCCGGAAACACCATATATTTT
few	TRBJ2-5	TRBV19	NA	CASSDTVQETQYF	TGTGCCAGTAGTGATACAGTCCAAGAGACCCAGTACTTC
once	TRBJ1-3	TRBV12-3/TRBV12-4	TRBD1	CASSLGRQGLGNTIYF	TGTGCCAGCAGTTTGGGGCGACAGGGGCTCGGAAACACCATATATTTT
NA	TRBJ2-1	TRBV24-1	NA	CATSDDAERPYNEQFF	TGTGCCACCAGTGATGACGCGGAGCGTCCGTACAATGAGCAGTTCTTC
many	TRBJ2-1	TRBV7-9	NA	CASTAEEETSSYNEQFF	TGTGCCAGCACCGCCGAAGAGGAGACAAGCTCCTACAATGAGCAGTTCTTC
many	TRBJ2-5	TRBV28	NA	CASSSEGRETQYF	TGTGCCAGCAGTTCGGAAGGGCGAGAGACCCAGTACTTC
NA	TRBJ2-7	TRBV27	TRBD2	CASSRGPTSGRAYEQYF	TGTGCCAGCAGCCGCGGGCCGACTAGCGGGAGGGCGTACGAGCAGTACTTC
few	TRBJ1-5	TRBV6-1	TRBD1	CASTLQGANNQPQHF	TGTGCCAGCACCTTACAGGGGGCGAACAATCAGCCCCAGCATTTT
many	TRBJ1-4	TRBV30	TRBD1	CAWGRDRLNEKLFF	TGTGCCTGGGGCCGGGACAGACTTAATGAAAAACTGTTTTTT
NA	TRBJ2-3	TRBV20-1	TRBD2	CSASRLAGGPNTQYF	TGCAGTGCTAGTCGGCTAGCGGGAGGGCCAAATACGCAGTATTTT
many	TRBJ1-5	TRBV7-9	NA	CASSLGVGAGNQPQHF	TGTGCCAGCAGCTTAGGGGTCGGGGCAGGCAATCAGCCCCAGCATTTT
NA	TRBJ2-5	TRBV9	TRBD2	CASSDRTSGRGETQYF	TGTGCCAGCAGCGATCGGACTAGCGGGAGGGGGGAGACCCAGTACTTC
few	TRBJ1-6	TRBV28	NA	CASSLGAGASPLHF	TGTGCCAGCAGTTTAGGGGCAGGGGCTTCACCCCTCCACTTT
many	TRBJ2-1	TRBV15	NA	CATRSGRYSYNEQFF	TGTGCCACCAGGTCAGGGAGGTACAGCTACAATGAGCAGTTCTTC
many	TRBJ1-6	TRBV5-1	NA	CASSSQGYNSPLHF	TGCGCCAGCAGCTCACAGGGATATAATTCACCCCTCCACTTT
NA	TRBJ2-7	TRBV5-1	TRBD2	CASSWGLAGGGQYF	TGCGCCAGCAGCTGGGGACTAGCGGGAGGTGGGCAGTACTTC
few	TRBJ1-5	TRBV27	NA	CASSLVANQPQHF	TGTGCCAGCAGTTTAGTGGCGAATCAGCCCCAGCATTTT
many	TRBJ2-1	TRBV10-3	NA	CAILIGNEQFF	TGTGCCATCCTCATAGGTAATGAGCAGTTCTTC
few	TRBJ2-1	TRBV3-1	NA	CASSQVLGDNEQFF	TGTGCCAGCAGCCAAGTCCTAGGCGACAATGAGCAGTTCTTC
NA	TRBJ2-1	TRBV4-1	NA	CASSQELVFVGSSYNEQFF	TGCGCCAGCAGCCAAGAATTAGTGTTTGTCGGTAGCTCCTACAATGAGCAGTTCTTC
NA	TRBJ2-2	TRBV6-1	TRBD1	CASSRGQGYGELFF	TGTGCCAGCAGCCGGGGACAGGGGTACGGGGAGCTGTTTTTT
many	TRBJ2-7	TRBV28	TRBD1	CATRPTGTGGHEQYF	TGTGCCACAAGGCCGACCGGGACAGGGGGACACGAGCAGTACTTC
few	TRBJ1-3	TRBV12-3/TRBV12-4	TRBD1	CASSLVGQGFRNTIYF	TGTGCCAGCAGTTTAGTGGGACAGGGTTTTAGAAACACCATATATTTT
NA	TRBJ2-3	TRBV20-1	NA	CSATTRNTDTQYF	TGCAGTGCTACAACTAGAAACACAGATACGCAGTATTTT
few	TRBJ2-7	TRBV10-1	NA	CASSEGDKPTYEQYF	TGCGCCAGCAGTGAGGGAGATAAACCTACCTACGAGCAGTACTTC
many	TRBJ2-7	TRBV11-3	NA	CASSPGGVYYEQYF	TGTGCCAGCAGCCCCGGGGGTGTTTACTACGAGCAGTACTTC